A single T cell receptor beta chain is shown here with its context. This clonotype was picked up many times. What this receptor recognizes is not known. No base qualities exist here, and no much larger clone lies one base off it. A patient counted as having stable Graves' hyperthyroidism if no progression to ophthalmopathy occurred over 18 months of follow-up. Hyperthyroidism patients were aged 18 to 65 years and newly diagnosed, with disease duration of less than 2 months. Exclusion was applied to patients with uncontrolled infections, other autoimmune diseases, pregnancy or lactation. Diagnoses were established on the basis of clinical symptoms, serum thyroxine and TRAb, thyroid ultrasound, and orbital computed tomography. PBMCs were isolated from about 9.2 ml of fresh peripheral blood by Ficoll-Paque density gradient centrifugation. Trizol reagent was used to extract total RNA, and RNA quality was then checked on an Agilent 2100 Bioanalyzer.

Amplification of TCR beta CDR3 regions was carried out from RNA transcripts. A first-round RT-PCR of the TCR CDR3 used the HTBI primer set with the Qiagen OneStep RT-PCR kit. Libraries were constructed in a second round of multiplex PCR, after which size selection and purification were performed. The libraries were sequenced on an Illumina HiSeq2000 using paired-end 100 bp reads. For the original study's pipeline: SOAPnuke was used to process the raw data, with reads discarded if the reads contained adapters or uncalled bases, had a mean Phred below 15, or lacked an exact constant-primer or identifier match. COPE v1.2.5 was used to merge the high-quality paired reads, and each unique nucleotide sequence was defined as a clonotype. MiTCR v1.1 was used to align clonotypes to the IMGT TRBV, TRBD and TRBJ reference segments. Only V-J combinations with frequency above 0.0001, covering 99% to 99.2% of repertoires, were analysed. A TCS score was defined as the ratio of F50 (clonal expansion) to E x V (chaos), with BLOSUM62-based TCRdist applied between CDR3 peptides within each V-J. Welch's t-statistics and random forest reduced fewer than 600 V-J features to about 13, which were used in a naive Bayes classifier (R e1071). TCRdb handled the public reads itself, with Q25 trimming in fastp and clone calling in MiXCR, and kept productive beta chains. One record per CDR3 amino acid sequence lists the most common genes and DNA. The V and J calls shown here were made by TCRdb, not taken from the authors' results. The sample records about 480,000 distinct CDR3 sequences, around 15% of which are singletons. Around 17% of the sample goes to the ten largest clones.

The data were obtained in a study of T cells in Graves' hyperthyroidism and ophthalmopathy (dated by TCRdb to 2018 to 2020). With regard to the full study: Peripheral blood was collected at initial diagnosis, before any treatment. Following sampling, methimazole starting at 30 mg daily was given to hyperthyroidism patients, and high-dose intravenous methylprednisolone was given to ophthalmopathy patients. For training and testing, the roughly 100 patients in the discovery cohort were randomly divided in a 7:3 ratio. According to the paper, TCR Vbeta CDR3 sequencing was carried out on around 140 peripheral blood samples, which came from 40 to 45 ophthalmopathy, around 74 hyperthyroidism and 17 progressor patients. In addition, the study compared T-cell repertoires in thyroid tissue and in blood from over 5 Graves' hyperthyroidism patients. Prospective prediction of ophthalmopathy was tested in an independent validation cohort consisting of some 18 hyperthyroidism patients and around 16 patients who later progressed to ophthalmopathy. To identify distinguishing TCR V-J signatures, a discovery cohort of 90 to 100 patients was used, comprising 40 to 45 with Graves' ophthalmopathy and around 57 with stable Graves' hyperthyroidism.

The germline V gene gives CDR1 as SGHTA and CDR2 as FQGNSA. V loses 6 bases of germline sequence and J loses 0 bases, and the interval between the two ends is 13 bases. CDR3 length: 15 amino acids, cysteine to phenylalanine. The DNA shown is the 45-base CDR3, in frame from base 1. What the research found in general, with its limitations: In validation, the model predicted progression to ophthalmopathy with about 71% sensitivity and 72% to 85% specificity, a median of roughly seven months before onset. A model built on a 13 V-J signature distinguished ophthalmopathy from stable hyperthyroidism, reaching about 88% sensitivity and about 81% specificity in cross-validation and 80%/75% in testing. Most expanded thyroid clonotypes (frequency above 0.001) were also detected in blood, a finding suggesting that blood repertoires may reflect thyroid immune responses. Sample size was not statistically predetermined, and blinding of investigators to group allocation was not performed.

Sequenced sample: blood. This TCR was sampled from a woman younger than 30 with Graves' hyperthyroidism. In this chain, TRBV7-2 is recombined with TRBJ2-3; the D gene lacks a confident call. The DNA sequence follows: TGTGCCAGCAGTCCTGACGGCTGGAGCACAGATACGCAGTATTTT. This is translated as CASSPDGWSTDTQYF.